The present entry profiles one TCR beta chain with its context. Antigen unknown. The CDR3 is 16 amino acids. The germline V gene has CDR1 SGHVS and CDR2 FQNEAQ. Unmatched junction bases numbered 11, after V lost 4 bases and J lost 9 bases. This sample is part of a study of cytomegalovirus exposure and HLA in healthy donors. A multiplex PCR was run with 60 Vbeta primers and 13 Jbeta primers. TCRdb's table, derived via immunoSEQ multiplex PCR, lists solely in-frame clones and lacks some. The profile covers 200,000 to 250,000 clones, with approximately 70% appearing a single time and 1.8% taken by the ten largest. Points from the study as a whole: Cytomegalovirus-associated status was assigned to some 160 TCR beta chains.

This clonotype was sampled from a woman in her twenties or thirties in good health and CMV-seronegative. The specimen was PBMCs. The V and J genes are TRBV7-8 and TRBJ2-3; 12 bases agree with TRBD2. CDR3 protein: CASSYGLAGTQGTQYF. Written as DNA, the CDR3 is TGTGCCAGCAGCTACGGACTAGCGGGGACGCAAGGCACGCAGTATTTT.